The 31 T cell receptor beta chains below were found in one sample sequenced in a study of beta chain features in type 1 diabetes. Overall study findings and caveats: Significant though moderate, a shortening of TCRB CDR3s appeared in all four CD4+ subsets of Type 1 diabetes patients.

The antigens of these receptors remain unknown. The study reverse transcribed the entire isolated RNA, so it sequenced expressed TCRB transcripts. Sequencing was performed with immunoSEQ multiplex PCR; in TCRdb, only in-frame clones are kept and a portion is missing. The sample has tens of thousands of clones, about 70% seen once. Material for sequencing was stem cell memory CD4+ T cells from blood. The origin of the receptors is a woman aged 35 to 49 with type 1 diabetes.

CDR3 DNA sequence: TGTGCCAGCAGCCAAGATAAGGGGGCGCGGGGTGGAAACACCATATATTTT. Translation: CASSQDKGARGGNTIYF. The chain uses TRBV4-2 and TRBJ1-3; 7 nucleotides agree with TRBD1. CDR1 LGHNA and CDR2 YNFKEQ come from the germline V gene. The ends lost 0 bases at V and 3 bases at J; junction bases unmatched: 8. The CDR3 is 17 residues long.

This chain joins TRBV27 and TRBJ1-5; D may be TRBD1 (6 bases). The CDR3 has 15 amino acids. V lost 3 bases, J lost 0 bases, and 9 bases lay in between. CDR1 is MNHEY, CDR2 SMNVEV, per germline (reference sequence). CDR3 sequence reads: CASSFGGHSNQPQHF. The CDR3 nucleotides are TGTGCCAGCAGTTTCGGGGGGCATAGCAATCAGCCCCAGCATTTT.

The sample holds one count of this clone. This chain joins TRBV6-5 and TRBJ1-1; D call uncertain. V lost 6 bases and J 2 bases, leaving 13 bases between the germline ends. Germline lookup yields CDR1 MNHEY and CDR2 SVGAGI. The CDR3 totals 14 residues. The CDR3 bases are TGTGCCAGCAGGGCCCGCACAGACAACACTGAAGCTTTCTTT. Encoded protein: CASRARTDNTEAFF.

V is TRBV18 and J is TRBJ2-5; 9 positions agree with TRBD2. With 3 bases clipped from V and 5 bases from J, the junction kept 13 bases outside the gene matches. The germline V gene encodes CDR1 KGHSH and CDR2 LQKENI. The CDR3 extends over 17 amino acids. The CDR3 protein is CASSPLAGAPAGETQYF. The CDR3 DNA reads TGTGCCAGCTCACCTTTAGCGGGGGCACCCGCTGGGGAGACCCAGTACTTC.

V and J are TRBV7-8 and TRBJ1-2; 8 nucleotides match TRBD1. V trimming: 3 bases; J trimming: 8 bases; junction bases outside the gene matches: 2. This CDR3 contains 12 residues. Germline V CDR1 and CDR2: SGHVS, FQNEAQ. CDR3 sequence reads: CASSFGQGGYTF. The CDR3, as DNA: TGTGCCAGCAGCTTCGGACAGGGCGGCTACACCTTC.

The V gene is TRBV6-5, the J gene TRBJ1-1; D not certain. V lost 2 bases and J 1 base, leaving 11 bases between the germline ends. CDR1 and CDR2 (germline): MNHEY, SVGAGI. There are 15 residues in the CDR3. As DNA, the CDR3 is TGTGCCAGCAGTTACGATTGGCAGGAGAACACTGAAGCTTTCTTT. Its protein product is CASSYDWQENTEAFF.

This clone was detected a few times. The CDR3 spells CASSLLAGLSYEQYF. In DNA form, the CDR3 reads TGTGCCAGCTCATTACTAGCGGGACTCTCCTACGAGCAGTACTTC. The gene calls are TRBV18 and TRBJ2-7, with TRBD2 matching 10 bases. In germline, CDR1 is KGHSH, CDR2 LQKENI. The CDR3 sequence is 15 residues long. With V trimmed by 5 bases and J by 0 bases, 4 bases remained unmatched.

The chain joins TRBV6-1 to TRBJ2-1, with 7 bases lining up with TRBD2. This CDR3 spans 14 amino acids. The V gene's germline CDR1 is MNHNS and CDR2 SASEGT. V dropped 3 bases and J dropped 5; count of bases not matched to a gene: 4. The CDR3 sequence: CASSETGTNNEQFF. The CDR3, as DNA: TGTGCCAGCAGTGAGACCGGGACTAACAATGAGCAGTTCTTC.

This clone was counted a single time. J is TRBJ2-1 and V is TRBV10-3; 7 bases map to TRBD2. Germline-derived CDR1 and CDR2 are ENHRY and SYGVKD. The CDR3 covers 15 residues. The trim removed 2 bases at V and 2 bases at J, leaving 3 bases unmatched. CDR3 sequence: CAISEAGRAYNEQFF. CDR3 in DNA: TGTGCCATCAGTGAGGCGGGGAGGGCCTACAATGAGCAGTTCTTC.

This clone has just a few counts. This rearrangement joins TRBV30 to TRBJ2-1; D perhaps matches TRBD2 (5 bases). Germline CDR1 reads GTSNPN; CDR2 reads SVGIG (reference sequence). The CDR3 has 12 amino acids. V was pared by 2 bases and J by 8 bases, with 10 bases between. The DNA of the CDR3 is TGTGCCTGGAGTCGGGAAGGAGATGAGCAGTTCTTC. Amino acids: CAWSREGDEQFF.

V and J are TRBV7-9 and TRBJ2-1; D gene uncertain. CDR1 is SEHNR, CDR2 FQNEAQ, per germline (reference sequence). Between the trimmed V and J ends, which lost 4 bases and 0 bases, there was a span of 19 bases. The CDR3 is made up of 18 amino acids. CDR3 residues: CASSYLRVRGISYNEQFF. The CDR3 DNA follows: TGTGCCAGCAGCTACCTAAGAGTGAGAGGCATCTCCTACAATGAGCAGTTCTTC.

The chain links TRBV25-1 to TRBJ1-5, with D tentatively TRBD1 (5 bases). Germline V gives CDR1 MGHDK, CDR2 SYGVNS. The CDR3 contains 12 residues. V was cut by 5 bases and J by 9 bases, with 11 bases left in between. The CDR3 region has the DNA TGTGCCAGCAGTAAGGGGTTTGGGCCCCAGCATTTT. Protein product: CASSKGFGPQHF.

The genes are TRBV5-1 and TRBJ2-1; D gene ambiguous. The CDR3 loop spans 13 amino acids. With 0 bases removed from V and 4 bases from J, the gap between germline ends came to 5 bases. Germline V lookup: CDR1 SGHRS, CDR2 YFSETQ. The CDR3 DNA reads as TGCGCCAGCAGCTTGGACGGGTACAATGAGCAGTTCTTC. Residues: CASSLDGYNEQFF.

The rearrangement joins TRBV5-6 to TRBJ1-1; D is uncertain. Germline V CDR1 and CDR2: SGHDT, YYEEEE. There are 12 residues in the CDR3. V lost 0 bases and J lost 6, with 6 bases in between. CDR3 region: CASSLGEAEAFF. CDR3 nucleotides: TGTGCCAGCAGCTTGGGGGAGGCTGAAGCTTTCTTT.

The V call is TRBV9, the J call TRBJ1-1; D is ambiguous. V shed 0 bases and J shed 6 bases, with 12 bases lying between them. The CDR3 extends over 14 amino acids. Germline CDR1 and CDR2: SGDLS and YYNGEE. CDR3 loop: CASSVASESAEAFF. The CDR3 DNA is TGTGCCAGCAGCGTAGCTTCGGAGTCGGCTGAAGCTTTCTTT.

CDR3 DNA sequence: TGTGCCAGCAGTGGCCCAGACTATGGCTACACCTTC. As protein: CASSGPDYGYTF. The chain is built from TRBV6-1 and TRBJ1-2; D gene uncertain. Germline loops: CDR1 MNHNS, CDR2 SASEGT. CDR3 length: 12 residues. Trimming removed 4 bases at V and 3 bases at J, with 6 bases between.

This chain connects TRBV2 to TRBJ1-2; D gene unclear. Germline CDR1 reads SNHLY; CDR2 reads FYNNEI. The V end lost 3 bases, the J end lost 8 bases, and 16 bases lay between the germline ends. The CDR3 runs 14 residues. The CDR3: CASSDPTPSGGYTF. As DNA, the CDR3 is TGTGCCAGCAGTGACCCGACCCCCTCGGGAGGCTACACCTTC.

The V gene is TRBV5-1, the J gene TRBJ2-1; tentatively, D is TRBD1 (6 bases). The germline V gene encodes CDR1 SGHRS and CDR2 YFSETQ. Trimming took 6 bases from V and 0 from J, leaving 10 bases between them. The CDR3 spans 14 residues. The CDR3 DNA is TGCGCCAGCACAAACAGGGACTCCTACAATGAGCAGTTCTTC. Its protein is CASTNRDSYNEQFF.

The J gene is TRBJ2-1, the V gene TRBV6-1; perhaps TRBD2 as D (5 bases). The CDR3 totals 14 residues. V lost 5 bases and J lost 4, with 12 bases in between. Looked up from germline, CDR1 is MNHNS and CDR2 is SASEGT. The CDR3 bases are TGTGCCAGCAGTCTTTCCGGACTTTACAATGAGCAGTTCTTC. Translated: CASSLSGLYNEQFF.

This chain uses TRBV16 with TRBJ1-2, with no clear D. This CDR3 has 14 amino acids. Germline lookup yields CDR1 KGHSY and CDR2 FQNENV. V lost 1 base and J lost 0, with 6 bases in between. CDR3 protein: CASSQYGTNYGYTF. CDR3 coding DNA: TGTGCCAGCAGCCAATACGGGACTAACTATGGCTACACCTTC.

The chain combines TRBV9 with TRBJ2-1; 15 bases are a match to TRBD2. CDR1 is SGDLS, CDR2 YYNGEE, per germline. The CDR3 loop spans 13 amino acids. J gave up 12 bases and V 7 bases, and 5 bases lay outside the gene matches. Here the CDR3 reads CASGGLAGGGQFF. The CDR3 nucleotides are TGTGCCAGCGGGGGACTAGCGGGGGGAGGGCAGTTCTTC.

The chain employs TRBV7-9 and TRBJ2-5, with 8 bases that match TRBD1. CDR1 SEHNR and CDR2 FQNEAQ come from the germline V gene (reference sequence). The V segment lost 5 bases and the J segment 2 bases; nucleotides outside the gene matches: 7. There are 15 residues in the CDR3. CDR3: CASSRDRGGQETQYF. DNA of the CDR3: TGTGCCAGCAGCCGAGACAGGGGAGGACAAGAGACCCAGTACTTC.

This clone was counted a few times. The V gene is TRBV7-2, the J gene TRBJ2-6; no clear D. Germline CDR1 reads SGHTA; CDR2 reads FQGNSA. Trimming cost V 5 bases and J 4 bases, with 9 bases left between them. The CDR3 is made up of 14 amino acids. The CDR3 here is CASSTPGGANVLTF. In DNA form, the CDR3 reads TGTGCCAGCAGCACCCCCGGGGGGGCCAACGTCCTGACTTTC.

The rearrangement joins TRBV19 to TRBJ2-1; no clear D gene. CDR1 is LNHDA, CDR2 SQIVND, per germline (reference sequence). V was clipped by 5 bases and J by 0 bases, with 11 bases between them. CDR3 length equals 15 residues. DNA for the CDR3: TGTGCCAGTAGTCCCGGGTTCCACTCCTACAATGAGCAGTTCTTC. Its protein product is CASSPGFHSYNEQFF.

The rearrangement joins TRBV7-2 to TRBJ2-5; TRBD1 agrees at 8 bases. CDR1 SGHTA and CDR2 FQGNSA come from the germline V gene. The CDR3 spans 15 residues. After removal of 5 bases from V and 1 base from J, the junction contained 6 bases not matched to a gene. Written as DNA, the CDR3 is TGTGCCAGCAGCCACGACAGGGGTCCCCAAGAGACCCAGTACTTC. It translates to CASSHDRGPQETQYF.

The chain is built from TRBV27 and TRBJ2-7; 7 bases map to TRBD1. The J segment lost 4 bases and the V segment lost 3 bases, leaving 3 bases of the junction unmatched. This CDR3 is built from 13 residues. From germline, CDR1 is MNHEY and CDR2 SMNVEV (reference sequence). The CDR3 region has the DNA TGTGCCAGCAGTTTCCCAGGGGGATACGAGCAGTACTTC. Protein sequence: CASSFPGGYEQYF.

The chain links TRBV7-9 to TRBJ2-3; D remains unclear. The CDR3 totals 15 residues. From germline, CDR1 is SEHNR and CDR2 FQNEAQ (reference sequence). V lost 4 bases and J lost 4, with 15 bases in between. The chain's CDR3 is CASSSPRSMADTQYF. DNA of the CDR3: TGTGCCAGCAGCTCCCCACGGTCCATGGCAGATACGCAGTATTTT.

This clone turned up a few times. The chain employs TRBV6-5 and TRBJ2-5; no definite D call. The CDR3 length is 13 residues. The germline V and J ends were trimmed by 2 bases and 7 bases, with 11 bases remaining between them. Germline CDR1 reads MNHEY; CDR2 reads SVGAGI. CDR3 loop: CASSYDSTRTQYF. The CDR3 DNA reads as TGTGCCAGCAGTTACGACTCAACCAGGACCCAGTACTTC.

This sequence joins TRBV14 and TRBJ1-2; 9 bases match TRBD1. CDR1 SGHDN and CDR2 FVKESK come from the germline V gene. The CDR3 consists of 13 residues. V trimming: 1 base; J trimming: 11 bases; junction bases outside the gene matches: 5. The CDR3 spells CASSQVRTGAYTF. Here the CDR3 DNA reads TGTGCCAGCAGCCAAGTCCGGACAGGGGCTTACACCTTC.

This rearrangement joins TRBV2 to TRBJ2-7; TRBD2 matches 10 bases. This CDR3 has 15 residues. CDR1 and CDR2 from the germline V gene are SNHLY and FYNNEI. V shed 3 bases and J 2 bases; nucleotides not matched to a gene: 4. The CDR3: CASSEERGGPYEQYF. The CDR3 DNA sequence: TGTGCCAGCAGTGAGGAGCGGGGGGGCCCCTACGAGCAGTACTTC.

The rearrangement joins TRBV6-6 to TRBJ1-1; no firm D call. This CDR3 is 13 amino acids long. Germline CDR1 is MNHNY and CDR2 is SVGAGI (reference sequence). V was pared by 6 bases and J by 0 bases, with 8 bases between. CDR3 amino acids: CASRTDMNTEAFF. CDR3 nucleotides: TGTGCCAGCAGAACAGACATGAACACTGAAGCTTTCTTT.